Following are 3 T cell receptor beta chains from one sample sequenced in a study of T cells after yellow fever vaccination. TCRdb independently ran MiXCR on the 5' RACE reads; one entry per CDR3 protein. The sample has about 360,000 distinct CDR3 sequences, 6.2% seen once. The starting material was PBMCs, obtained 5 days after the yellow fever booster vaccination. The receptors stem from a man younger than 40 who received the YFV17D yellow fever vaccine.

This clonotype was observed a few times. The chain recombines TRBV20-1 with TRBJ2-3; 16 bases agree with TRBD2. Per the germline V gene, CDR1 is DFQATT and CDR2 is SNEGSKA (reference sequence). The CDR3 runs to 17 residues. Germline trimming cut 6 bases from V and 6 bases from J; bases unmatched to any gene: 12. CDR3: CSADLGLAGGPGDTQYF. The CDR3 DNA is TGCAGTGCAGACCTGGGACTAGCGGGAGGGCCGGGCGATACGCAGTATTTT.

This clonotype was counted ten times or more. The chain recombines TRBV12-3 or TRBV12-4 with TRBJ2-7; the D gene could be TRBD1 or TRBD2 (5 bases each). V lost 6 bases, J lost 7 bases, and 13 bases lay in between. The CDR3 is 12 amino acids. The CDR3 DNA follows: TGTGCCAGCAGCCGGGACCTCTGGGAGCAGTACTTC. Amino acid sequence: CASSRDLWEQYF.

This clonotype was seen repeatedly, ten times or more. The V call is TRBV7-2, the J call TRBJ2-3; TRBD2 matches at 7 bases. Losses at the gene ends were 1 base for V and 10 bases for J; bases not matched to a gene: 11. This CDR3 has 15 amino acids. Germline V gene lookup returns CDR1 SGHTA and CDR2 FQGNSA. Here the CDR3 reads CASSLEGLGRVAQYF. For the CDR3, the DNA is TGTGCCAGCAGCTTAGAAGGACTAGGAAGGGTAGCGCAGTATTTT.